A selection of T cell receptor beta chains follows, all from one sample in a study of T-cell memory formation after mild COVID-19. MiXCR was run by TCRdb on the 5' RACE reads, yielding one entry per CDR3 protein. Of about half a million distinct CDR3 sequences in the sample, 15% to 20% were seen once. Material: PBMCs or a T cell subset sorted from them (not recorded which). The source is an adult woman who had mild COVID-19 (a few samples of this study predate the infection). Cell type and time point are not known. The CDR3 runs from the conserved cysteine through the conserved F or W. The D gene is left open where the match is weak. Clone size, where shown, is once, few, many, or a class for clones that have expanded.

>TRBJ2-2|-|TRBV25-1|-
TGTGCCAGCACCGCTTTTACTGGTCGGGGACCGGGAAGTCTGGCCGGGGAGCTGTTTTTT
CASTAFTGRGPGSLAGELFF
>TRBJ2-7|TRBD1|TRBV5-1|-
TGCGCCAGCAGCACGGGACAGGGACCCTACGAGCAGTACTTC
CASSTGQGPYEQYF
>TRBJ2-1|TRBD2|TRBV11-3|many
TGTGCCAGCAGCCCTAGGGTTCGGACTAGTATCGTCAATGAGCAGTTCTTC
CASSPRVRTSIVNEQFF
>TRBJ2-7|-|TRBV12-3/TRBV12-4|many
TGTGCCAGCACCAGAGAAGGGAGCTCCTACGAGCAGTACTTC
CASTREGSSYEQYF
>TRBJ2-7|-|TRBV12-3/TRBV12-4|many
TGTGCCAGCAGACCCGACAGGAGAGGCTACGAGCAGTACTTC
CASRPDRRGYEQYF
>TRBJ2-7|TRBD1|TRBV27|-
TGTGCCAGCAGTTCCCCCACGACAGGGGTCCCCTACGAGCAGTACTTC
CASSSPTTGVPYEQYF
>TRBJ2-1|-|TRBV6-2/TRBV6-3|-
TGTGCCAGCAGTTACAATCCACAGGGAGAGTCCTACAATGAGCAGTTCTTC
CASSYNPQGESYNEQFF
>TRBJ1-1|-|TRBV25-1|few
TGTGCCAGCATGGCCAGAAGTAAAATGAACACTGAAGCTTTCTTT
CASMARSKMNTEAFF
>TRBJ2-7|-|TRBV20-1|-
TGCAGTGCCCCCCGGACAGCCTCCTACGAGCAGTACTTC
CSAPRTASYEQYF
>TRBJ2-7|-|TRBV7-2|-
TGTGCCAGCAGCTCCCCGGTACTTTCAAGTGTCGAGCAGTACTTC
CASSSPVLSSVEQYF
>TRBJ1-2|-|TRBV9|few
TGTGCCAGCAGCGAGCACAGGGACAACTATGGCTACACCTTC
CASSEHRDNYGYTF
>TRBJ2-1|TRBD2|TRBV24-1|-
TGTGCCACCAGTGACGGACTAGAGAATGAGCAGTTCTTC
CATSDGLENEQFF
>TRBJ1-2|-|TRBV29-1|few
TGCAGCGTCGAGGGGTTGGATGATGGCTACACCTTC
CSVEGLDDGYTF
>TRBJ2-7|-|TRBV6-1|-
TGTGCCAGCATCCACGGACCCTACGAGCAGTACTTC
CASIHGPYEQYF
>TRBJ2-7|-|TRBV3-1|few
TGTGCCAGCAGCCCTAGATTCAGGGGTTATGACTACGAGCAGTACTTC
CASSPRFRGYDYEQYF
>TRBJ2-1|-|TRBV6-6|few
TGTGCCAGCAGTTACAACTCCCCCAGTCGTAGGGAAGAGCAGTTCTTC
CASSYNSPSRREEQFF
>TRBJ2-3|-|TRBV7-8|many
TGTGCCAGCAGCTTAGTTGTGAGGGCCACGAAAAAGAATACGCAGTATTTT
CASSLVVRATKKNTQYF
>TRBJ2-5|-|TRBV12-3/TRBV12-4|many
TGTGCCAGCAGTCCCTCCATTTACAGACGGTACCAAGAGACCCAGTACTTC
CASSPSIYRRYQETQYF
>TRBJ2-3|-|TRBV9|-
TGTGCCAGCAGTCTATTTTCAGGGGACACAGATACGCAGTATTTT
CASSLFSGDTDTQYF
>TRBJ2-7|-|TRBV12-3/TRBV12-4|few
TGTGCCAGCAGTTACCTTCGGAGCGTAAACGAGCAGTACTTC
CASSYLRSVNEQYF
>TRBJ1-2|TRBD1|TRBV5-1|many
TGCGCCAGCAGCCCTGTCCAGGGACAGGGGTCGCGCTACACCTTC
CASSPVQGQGSRYTF
>TRBJ2-2|-|TRBV6-2/TRBV6-3|many
TGTGCCAGCAGTTACTCCAAAGCCCCGGCCGGCGGGGAGCTGTTTTTT
CASSYSKAPAGGELFF
>TRBJ2-7|-|TRBV7-2|few
TGTGCCAGCAGCTCCTGGGGGGCGGGAGTCCCGGGGGAGCAGTACTTC
CASSSWGAGVPGEQYF
>TRBJ2-5|-|TRBV7-9|few
TGTGCCAGCAGCTCCAATTCGGTAGCGGAGACCCAGTACTTC
CASSSNSVAETQYF
>TRBJ2-1|-|TRBV9|-
TGTGCCAGCAGCGCAGGCTTAGGGCAGTTCTTC
CASSAGLGQFF
>TRBJ2-1|TRBD1|TRBV7-3|-
TGTGCCAGCAGCCCCCAGGACAGGGGCTCCTACAATGAGCAGTTCTTC
CASSPQDRGSYNEQFF
>TRBJ1-1|-|TRBV7-9|-
TGTGCCAGCAGCGTCATTGAAGCTTTCTTT
CASSVIEAFF
>TRBJ1-1|-|TRBV12-3/TRBV12-4|few
TGTGCCAGCAGGTCCCAGAGCTTTAACACTGAAGCTTTCTTT
CASRSQSFNTEAFF
>TRBJ1-1|-|TRBV20-1|-
TGCAGTGCCGTACAAGGGGGAATGGCTGAAGCTTTCTTT
CSAVQGGMAEAFF
>TRBJ2-1|TRBD2|TRBV7-2|-
TGTGCCAGCAGCCCCGCCGGTCACGCGGGAGACATGCAGTTCTTC
CASSPAGHAGDMQFF
>TRBJ2-3|-|TRBV6-6|many
TGTGCCAGCAGTTACTACAGGGTACCAGATACGCAGTATTTT
CASSYYRVPDTQYF
>TRBJ2-6|TRBD2|TRBV12-3/TRBV12-4|few
TGTGCCAGCAGCTCCGGACTAGCGGGAGAATCTGGGGCCAACGTCCTGACTTTC
CASSSGLAGESGANVLTF
>TRBJ1-6|-|TRBV2|-
TGTGCCAGCAGCATTCAGGGGATGGGAAATTCACCCCTCCACTTT
CASSIQGMGNSPLHF
>TRBJ2-3|TRBD2|TRBV11-2|few
TGTGCCAGCAGCTACCGACTAGCGGGACCCACAGATACGCAGTATTTT
CASSYRLAGPTDTQYF
>TRBJ2-1|TRBD1|TRBV29-1|few
TGCAGCGGACCAACCGGGACAGGGTTTGGAAATGAGCAGTTCTTC
CSGPTGTGFGNEQFF
>TRBJ1-2|-|TRBV4-2|-
TGTGCCAGCAGCCAAGATCATTTCGACGCGGTCGGCTATGGCTACACCTTC
CASSQDHFDAVGYGYTF
>TRBJ2-1|TRBD2|TRBV10-3|-
TGTGCCATCAGCAGCGGGGGGAATGAGCAGTTCTTC
CAISSGGNEQFF
>TRBJ2-2|-|TRBV7-2|-
TGTGCCAGCAGCTTAAGCCTCACAGGGATCCACACCGAGGAGCTGTTTTTT
CASSLSLTGIHTEELFF
>TRBJ2-7|TRBD2|TRBV5-1|many
TGCGCCAGCAGCTTGACTAGCGACTCCTACGAGCAGTACTTC
CASSLTSDSYEQYF
>TRBJ2-7|TRBD2|TRBV7-6|-
TGTGCCAGCAGCTTGGACTACTTAGCGGGAGCCGAGCAGTACTTC
CASSLDYLAGAEQYF
>TRBJ2-7|-|TRBV29-1|-
TGCAGCGTCCTGACAGAACTCCAAGAGCAGTACTTC
CSVLTELQEQYF
>TRBJ1-2|-|TRBV6-1|few
TGTGCCAGCAGTGAATCGGTGGTAAGGGGAAACTATGGCTACACCTTC
CASSESVVRGNYGYTF
>TRBJ2-5|TRBD2|TRBV11-2|-
TGTGCCAGCAGCCCTAGCGGGAGAGTCCCGGGGACCCAGTACTTC
CASSPSGRVPGTQYF
>TRBJ1-2|TRBD1|TRBV19|few
TGTGCCAGTAGTAGGGACAGGGAAGGGGCTAACTATGGCTACACCTTC
CASSRDREGANYGYTF
>TRBJ2-5|-|TRBV5-1|few
TGCGCCAGCAGCTTATCAAGCGGGCCACGCGGGACCCAGTACTTC
CASSLSSGPRGTQYF
>TRBJ2-5|TRBD2|TRBV4-1|few
TGCGCCAGCAGCCACCTTAGCGGGGGGGAAGAGACCCAGTACTTC
CASSHLSGGEETQYF
>TRBJ2-7|-|TRBV15|-
TGTGCCACCAGCAGAGATCTGGGGACAGAGCAGTACTTC
CATSRDLGTEQYF
>TRBJ2-1|TRBD2|TRBV7-9|-
TGTGCCAGCAGTGAAGGGACTAGCGGGAGTCTAGGGAATGAGCAGTTCTTC
CASSEGTSGSLGNEQFF
>TRBJ2-5|-|TRBV7-9|many
TGTGCCAGCAGCTTGGCGGTTGAGACCCAGTACTTC
CASSLAVETQYF
>TRBJ2-5|TRBD2|TRBV20-1|-
TGCAGTGCTAGCCTCCCTAGCGGGGGGAGGGAGACCCAGTACTTC
CSASLPSGGRETQYF
>TRBJ2-6|TRBD1|TRBV12-3/TRBV12-4|few
TGTGCCAGCAGTTTACCCCGGGACAGGGTTTACTCTGGGGCCAACGTCCTGACTTTC
CASSLPRDRVYSGANVLTF
>TRBJ2-2|-|TRBV7-2|-
TGTGCCAGCAGCCAAGAAAACACCGGGGAGCTGTTTTTT
CASSQENTGELFF
>TRBJ2-1|-|TRBV6-1|many
TGTGCCAGCAGCTTACAGGGGGGGGAAGGAGGTGAGCAGTTCTTC
CASSLQGGEGGEQFF
>TRBJ2-3|TRBD2|TRBV29-1|-
TGCAGCCTCGGGGGGGGAGATACGCAGTATTTT
CSLGGGDTQYF
>TRBJ2-1|-|TRBV7-9|-
TGTGCCAGCAGCTTAGCGGACTGGGGGCACAATGAGCAGTTCTTC
CASSLADWGHNEQFF
>TRBJ2-1|-|TRBV10-3|many
TGTGCCATCAGTGAGTCGACTCGGGCCCCCCAGGGTGAGCAGTTCTTC
CAISESTRAPQGEQFF
>TRBJ1-1|-|TRBV7-9|few
TGTGCCAGCAGCTTAGTCTCGCACCCCAACACTGAAGCTTTCTTT
CASSLVSHPNTEAFF
>TRBJ2-7|-|TRBV5-5|few
TGTGCCAGCAGCTTTATGGGCGGATCCCCCTCCTACGAGCAGTACTTC
CASSFMGGSPSYEQYF
>TRBJ1-1|TRBD1|TRBV29-1|-
TGCAGCGTTCACAGGGGGGTAAACACTGAAGCTTTCTTT
CSVHRGVNTEAFF
>TRBJ2-7|TRBD2|TRBV7-9|few
TGTGCCAGCAGCTCGGGACTAGCGGGAGACTACGAGCAGTACTTC
CASSSGLAGDYEQYF